Each of the 29 T cell receptor beta chains below was sequenced from the same sample in a study of blood T cell repertoires in COVID-19. Only in-frame clones appear in the TCRdb table, and some are missing; sequencing was by immunoSEQ multiplex PCR. The sample lists a few hundred thousand clones, 70% to 90% seen once, with roughly 2% in the top ten. Sequencing input: PBMCs or T cells enriched from blood (not recorded which). These receptors originate from a man aged 25 to 40 who had recovered from COVID-19.

The sample holds one count of this clone. The rearrangement links TRBV6-4 to TRBJ1-5; D gene unclear. The germline V and J ends were trimmed by 1 base and 6 bases, with 10 bases remaining between them. Germline-derived CDR1 and CDR2 are MRHNA and SNTAGT. This CDR3 comprises 14 residues. The CDR3 DNA follows: TGTGCCAGCAGTGACTGGGGTGAGGGTCAGCCCCAGCATTTT. Protein sequence: CASSDWGEGQPQHF.

The chain joins TRBV6-6 to TRBJ1-5; D call uncertain. CDR1 MNHNY and CDR2 SVGAGI come from the germline V gene (reference sequence). V lost 6 bases to trimming and J lost 6 bases, with 6 bases between them. This CDR3 is 11 amino acids long. DNA for the CDR3: TGTGCCAGCAGATCCTCTCAGCCCCAGCATTTT. This sequence encodes CASRSSQPQHF.

The genes are TRBV18 and TRBJ2-3; D gene unclear. Trimming cost V 4 bases and J 2 bases, with 16 bases left between them. The CDR3 has 16 amino acids. Germline lookup yields CDR1 KGHSH and CDR2 LQKENI. CDR3 region: CASSLNSFGATDTQYF. Here the CDR3 DNA reads TGTGCCAGCTCACTTAACTCGTTTGGAGCCACAGATACGCAGTATTTT.

The chain recombines TRBV5-1 with TRBJ2-3; perhaps TRBD1 as D (5 bases). Looked up from germline, CDR1 is SGHRS and CDR2 is YFSETQ. This CDR3 spans 17 amino acids. With 6 bases removed from V and 2 bases from J, the gap between germline ends came to 22 bases. CDR3 sequence: CASNPYQGSGYTDTQYF. The CDR3 bases are TGCGCCAGCAACCCGTATCAGGGCTCGGGTTACACAGATACGCAGTATTTT.

The chain links TRBV5-4 to TRBJ2-2; D not certain. This CDR3 region has 16 residues. Germline-derived CDR1 and CDR2 are SGHNT and YYREEE (reference sequence). Trimming took 0 bases from V and 4 from J, leaving 13 bases between them. In DNA, the CDR3 is TGTGCCAGCAGCTTGGATGGGCAGGTGGGCACCGGGGAGCTGTTTTTT. Its protein product is CASSLDGQVGTGELFF.

The chain links TRBV19 to TRBJ2-1; 8 bases fit TRBD2. CDR3 length: 14 amino acids. Germline lookup yields CDR1 LNHDA and CDR2 SQIVND (reference sequence). V was clipped by 11 bases and J by 1 base; unmatched bases: 7. This CDR3 reads CAVVAGISYNEQFF. The CDR3 nucleotides read TGTGCCGTCGTAGCGGGGATATCCTACAATGAGCAGTTCTTC.

V gene TRBV4-3 combines with J gene TRBJ1-2, with D possibly matching TRBD1 (6 bases). There are 17 residues in the CDR3. Germline CDR1 reads LGHNA; CDR2 reads YSLEER. V lost 4 bases and J 5 bases, leaving 23 bases between the germline ends. In DNA form, the CDR3 reads TGCGCCAGCAGCCCCAATAGCGGGGCTTACAGGGCGTATGGCTACACCTTC. The encoded protein is CASSPNSGAYRAYGYTF.

This clone was picked up a small number of times. The identical CDR3 is also encoded by other nucleotide sequences in the sample. This sequence joins TRBV6-5 and TRBJ2-7; weak D call: TRBD1 (6 bases). Germline-derived CDR1 and CDR2 are MNHEY and SVGAGI. Between the trimmed V and J ends, which lost 4 bases and 2 bases, there was a span of 15 bases. This CDR3 is 15 amino acids long. CDR3 residues: CASSSPGQGTYEQYF. The CDR3 DNA follows: TGTGCCAGCAGTTCACCGGGACAAGGAACCTACGAGCAGTACTTC.

The chain carries TRBV7-9 and TRBJ2-2; tentatively, D is TRBD2 (5 bases). The germline CDR1 and CDR2 sequences are SEHNR and FQNEAQ (reference sequence). This CDR3 has 16 residues. V lost 4 bases to trimming and J lost 3 bases, with 15 bases between them. The CDR3 reads CASSSGFAADTGELFF. DNA of the CDR3: TGTGCCAGCAGCTCGGGGTTTGCGGCCGACACCGGGGAGCTGTTTTTT.

The rearrangement uses TRBV5-4 and TRBJ1-6, with TRBD1 identical over 8 bases. This CDR3 comprises 15 residues. Germline V gene data show CDR1 as SGHNT and CDR2 as YYREEE (reference sequence). Trimming cost V 2 bases and J 7 bases; bases outside gene matches: 5. This CDR3 is CASSLATGANSPLHF. DNA for the CDR3: TGTGCCAGCAGCTTAGCGACAGGGGCGAATTCACCCCTCCACTTT.

This clone appeared a few times. The V and J genes are TRBV27 and TRBJ2-2, with 9 bases aligning to TRBD1. V trimming: 1 base; J trimming: 6 bases; junction bases outside the gene matches: 9. The CDR3 runs 17 residues. Per germline, CDR1 MNHEY and CDR2 SMNVEV (reference sequence). CDR3 nucleotides: TGTGCCAGCAGTTTATACGTAACAGGGGGCTACGCCGGGGAGCTGTTTTTT. Its protein product is CASSLYVTGGYAGELFF.

There are many counts of this clone. The CDR3 is CASSLTGTGSYEQYF. The CDR3 nucleotides read TGCGCCAGCAGCCTAACCGGGACAGGGAGTTACGAGCAGTACTTC. This chain links TRBV4-1 with TRBJ2-7; TRBD1 matches at 9 bases. The CDR3 totals 15 residues. Looked up from germline, CDR1 is MGHRA and CDR2 is YSYEKL. The ends lost 4 bases at V and 4 bases at J; junction bases unmatched: 8.

The V and J genes are TRBV7-9 and TRBJ2-7; the D gene is possibly TRBD2 (6 bases). Looked up from germline, CDR1 is SEHNR and CDR2 is FQNEAQ (reference sequence). The V end lost 6 bases, the J end lost 6 bases, and 18 bases lay between the germline ends. This CDR3 is 14 amino acids long. The DNA for the CDR3 is TGTGCCAGCAGTCTTAGCCCCGCGGGGCGCGAGCAGTACTTC. It yields the protein CASSLSPAGREQYF.

This clone was found a few times. The chain uses TRBV7-9 and TRBJ1-2, with 8 positions matching TRBD1. Germline V gives CDR1 SEHNR, CDR2 FQNEAQ (reference sequence). V lost 2 bases to trimming and J lost 1 base; unmatched junction nucleotides: 9. This CDR3 contains 17 residues. CDR3: CASSLTPRTGINYGYTF. The CDR3 DNA follows: TGTGCCAGCAGCTTAACTCCCCGGACAGGGATTAACTATGGCTACACCTTC. The full variable domain, rest sourced from reference TRBV7-9 and TRBJ1-2, is DTGVSQNPRHKITKRGQNVTFRCDPISEHNRLYWYRQTLGQGPEFLTYFQNEAQLEKSRLLSDRFSAERPKGSFSTLEIQRTEQGDSAMYLCASSLTPRTGINYGYTFGSGTRLTVV.

The rearrangement uses TRBV7-2 and TRBJ1-1; D is unclear. There are 13 residues in the CDR3. Germline CDR1 SGHTA, CDR2 FQGNSA. The germline V and J ends were trimmed by 3 bases and 5 bases, with 10 bases remaining between them. The CDR3 DNA sequence: TGTGCCAGCAGCTTTACCGGGAAGACTGAAGCTTTCTTT. Protein sequence: CASSFTGKTEAFF.

This clone has just one count. J is TRBJ1-5 and V is TRBV19; TRBD1 aligns across 8 bases. The CDR3 runs to 15 residues. Germline V gives CDR1 LNHDA, CDR2 SQIVND (reference sequence). J was trimmed by 2 bases and V by 7 bases; bases with no gene match: 7. DNA of the CDR3: TGTGCCAGTACTCGACAGGGGTCGGGCAATCAGCCCCAGCATTTT. Translating gives CASTRQGSGNQPQHF.

This chain joins TRBV5-1 and TRBJ1-2; 7 bases are a match to TRBD1. Per the germline V gene, CDR1 is SGHRS and CDR2 is YFSETQ. Trimming at V came to 3 bases and at J to 2 bases, leaving 7 bases not matched to a gene. This CDR3 region has 15 residues. The DNA for the CDR3 is TGCGCCAGCAGCTCTCCGACAGGGTCCAACTATGGCTACACCTTC. Amino acids: CASSSPTGSNYGYTF.

The count of this clone is one. This sample includes further DNA sequences coding for the same CDR3. The chain employs TRBV6-4 and TRBJ1-6; tentatively, D is TRBD1 (5 bases). V shed 2 bases and J shed 7 bases, with 9 bases lying between them. The germline CDR1 and CDR2 sequences are MRHNA and SNTAGT. This CDR3 comprises 14 residues. The CDR3 protein is CASSDGQGNSPLHF. DNA of the CDR3: TGTGCCAGCAGTGACGGGCAGGGAAATTCACCCCTCCACTTT.

This clone was picked up a small number of times. This sample also contains other DNA sequences that code for the same CDR3. This chain links TRBV19 with TRBJ1-6, with a possible D match to TRBD1 (5 bases). CDR1 LNHDA and CDR2 SQIVND come from the germline V gene (reference sequence). Trimming removed 3 bases at V and 6 bases at J, with 12 bases between. This CDR3 has 15 residues. The CDR3 nucleotides are TGTGCCAGTAGTATCGGGACGGGGGTTAATTCACCCCTCCACTTT. Translation gives CASSIGTGVNSPLHF. Based on the CDR3 plus reference TRBV19 and TRBJ1-6, the full variable domain is DGGITQSPKYLFRKEGQNVTLSCEQNLNHDAMYWYRQDPGQGLRLIYYSQIVNDFQKGDIAEGYSVSREKKESFPLTVTSAQKNPTAFYLCASSIGTGVNSPLHFGNGTRLTVT.

In this sample, this clone turned up once. The chain has TRBV5-1 and TRBJ2-3; D may be TRBD1 (5 bases). The length of the CDR3 is 14 residues. The V end lost 2 bases, the J end lost 4 bases, and 11 bases lay between the germline ends. Germline-derived CDR1 and CDR2 are SGHRS and YFSETQ. CDR3 nucleotides: TGCGCCAGCAGCTTATCAGGGTCCGCAGATACGCAGTATTTT. Protein product: CASSLSGSADTQYF.

The chain couples TRBV12-3 or TRBV12-4 to TRBJ2-1; unclear D gene. V was shortened by 2 bases and J by 13 bases, with 15 bases between the two germline ends. The CDR3 length is 13 residues. This CDR3 is CASSLLSYAFQFF. The CDR3 DNA follows: TGTGCCAGCAGTTTATTATCCTACGCCTTTCAGTTCTTC.

The chain is built from TRBV29-1 and TRBJ1-4; D is possibly TRBD1 (6 bases). CDR3 size: 13 residues. V shed 3 bases and J shed 7 bases, with 12 bases lying between them. The germline V gene encodes CDR1 SQVTM and CDR2 ANQGSEA. Here the CDR3 reads CSVDVQGTEKLFF. In DNA, the CDR3 is TGCAGCGTTGATGTGCAGGGGACTGAAAAACTGTTTTTT.

V and J are TRBV9 and TRBJ2-3, with 11 bases that match TRBD2. V lost 4 bases and J lost 2; bases outside the gene matches: 12. CDR3 length: 18 amino acids. Germline CDR1 SGDLS, CDR2 YYNGEE. This CDR3 reads CASSPRASGGLTTDTQYF. As DNA, the CDR3 is TGTGCCAGCAGCCCCCGGGCTAGCGGGGGGTTAACCACAGATACGCAGTATTTT.

The chain joins TRBV19 to TRBJ1-2, with D uncertain. There are 14 residues in the CDR3. Trimming left V 6 bases short and J 2 bases short, with 13 bases between. Germline assignment: CDR1 LNHDA and CDR2 SQIVND (reference sequence). The CDR3 reads CASRRRATNYGYTF. Written as DNA, the CDR3 is TGTGCCAGTAGGCGGCGGGCAACCAACTATGGCTACACCTTC.

The V gene is TRBV9, the J gene TRBJ1-5, with a tentative D call TRBD1 (6 bases). CDR1 is SGDLS, CDR2 YYNGEE, per germline. V was cut by 0 bases and J by 7 bases, with 11 bases left in between. This CDR3 is 14 amino acids long. The CDR3: CASSVEGGRQPQHF. DNA of the CDR3: TGTGCCAGCAGCGTAGAAGGGGGTAGACAGCCCCAGCATTTT.

The chain recombines TRBV6-1 with TRBJ2-1, with D possibly matching TRBD2 (5 bases). Germline loops: CDR1 MNHNS, CDR2 SASEGT. CDR3 length equals 12 residues. V was cut by 3 bases and J by 13 bases, with 13 bases left in between. CDR3 sequence: CASSERPGTQFF. CDR3 nucleotide sequence: TGTGCCAGCAGTGAGCGACCGGGAACCCAGTTCTTC.

Note on this clone: Mismatch with germline at one junction end may stem from a read error. The chain links TRBV7-7 to TRBJ2-1; 9 nucleotides agree with TRBD2. This CDR3 comprises 14 residues. The germline CDR1 and CDR2 sequences are SSHAT and FNYEAQ (reference sequence). In DNA form, the CDR3 reads TGTGCTAGCAGCTTCCGCGGGAGGGACAATGAGCAGTTCTTC. Its protein is CASSFRGRDNEQFF.

V gene TRBV5-1 combines with J gene TRBJ1-4; D possibly corresponds to TRBD1 (6 bases). Trimming took off 4 bases at V and 8 bases at J, with 18 bases between the two ends. CDR3 size: 15 residues. The V gene's germline CDR1 is SGHRS and CDR2 YFSETQ. The CDR3 loop is CASSPGTRGFEKLFF. The CDR3, as DNA: TGCGCCAGCAGCCCGGGGACACGGGGATTCGAAAAACTGTTTTTT.

V and J are TRBV9 and TRBJ1-5, with 7 bases lining up with TRBD1. CDR3 length equals 14 residues. Germline trimming cut 4 bases from V and 6 bases from J; bases unmatched to any gene: 7. Per the germline V gene, CDR1 is SGDLS and CDR2 is YYNGEE. CDR3 nucleotides: TGTGCCAGCAGCCTCTTCAGGGGGTTTCAGCCCCAGCATTTT. It specifies CASSLFRGFQPQHF.